This T cell receptor (beta chain) was profiled in a study of T cells in Graves' hyperthyroidism and ophthalmopathy. Overall study context: Blood from the periphery was taken at initial diagnosis, before any treatment.

Notes on the study in general: It was a median approximately 6.9 months before onset that the model predicted ophthalmopathy.

Authors of the study amplified TCR beta CDR3 regions from RNA transcripts. When the TCR CDR3 underwent first-round RT-PCR, the HTBI primer set was used. MiXCR, run by TCRdb on the multiplex PCR reads, gives a single entry per CDR3 protein. This sample has 360,000 or so distinct CDR3 sequences; 15% to 20% occur once, and the top ten carry approximately 4%. This clonotype came up a few times. Its antigen is currently unknown. Germline V lookup: CDR1 SGHRS, CDR2 YFSETQ. V gave up 2 bases and J gave up 2 bases, with 7 bases separating them. The CDR3 has 14 residues. Exclusion criteria comprised uncontrolled infection, other autoimmune disease, pregnancy or lactation.

The specimen sequenced was blood. This receptor was obtained from a woman younger than 35 with Graves' hyperthyroidism. V is TRBV5-1 and J is TRBJ1-4; possibly TRBD1 for D (5 bases). The CDR3 bases are TGCGCCAGCAGCTTAGGGGTCACTAATGAAAAACTGTTTTTT. Amino acid sequence: CASSLGVTNEKLFF.